This TCR beta chain came from a study of cytomegalovirus exposure and HLA in healthy donors (dated by TCRdb to about 2017). Regarding the complete study: In an earlier analysis of 550 to 750 of the donors, under 300 Gb of sequence data and approximately 120 million unique TCR beta sequences from about 180 million T cells were reported. Approximately 330 gigabases of sequencing data and around 88 million unique TCR sequences made up an early release that covered 500 to 650 HLA-typed donors. Of the 300 to 450 genotyped donors, approximately 81% were placed in the genetic ancestry cluster associated with self-reported Caucasian donors. The aim of the study was to test whether cataloging public T cell receptors could identify signatures of past pathogen exposure. The study used immunosequencing to profile the T cell repertoires of more than 650 subjects and linked those repertoires to cytomegalovirus serostatus. In addition to the first cohort of roughly 700 subjects, a separate validation cohort of some 120 different subjects was used. High-throughput TCR immunosequencing, statistical association of individual TCRs with disease status, and machine learning were combined to predict cytomegalovirus infection status. In a later analysis, previously published TCR beta repertoires from fewer than 750 donors were re-analyzed and high-resolution HLA genotyping was added so that TCR occurrence patterns could be studied. Rather than using new phenotypic data, the later analysis identified candidate immune exposures from TCR beta sequences and from how often those sequences occurred across donors. An earlier analysis of several hundred of the donors applied high-throughput TCR beta sequencing to assess whether each TCR beta V gene segment acted as functional or pseudogenic. Alongside the repertoire data, information on donor age, sex, ethnicity and CMV serostatus was compiled. Genome-wide SNP genotypes for about 60% of the roughly 670 donors were used in a later genetic analysis, which treated that subset as a discovery cohort. All discovery cohort repertoires had been generated using a single sequencing platform. Class I and class II HLA loci were covered by the typing at four-digit resolution. Typing coverage varied by locus: 629-630 donors for A, B, C, DRB1 and DQB1; roughly 500 for DQA1; approximately 610 for DPA1; more than 450 for DPB1. About 5 DR-DQ haplotypes were handled as single units for association and clustering, since linkage in the cohort was strong. Among roughly 370 genotyped donors of the cohort, an average of roughly 240,000 unique TCR beta nucleotide sequences were sequenced per donor, approximately 20% of them non-productive.

The cohort was made up of about 610 healthy bone marrow donors. At the time of sampling, all cohort members were nominally healthy, though unrecorded immune exposures were likely present. The donor was CMV seropositive and belonged to the group of 250 to 300 seropositive cohort members. A peripheral blood sample was provided by each donor, and peripheral blood mononuclear cells were used for TCR beta sequencing. Genomic DNA was extracted from the blood cell samples with the Qiagen DNeasy Blood Extraction Kit. Library construction relied on the immunoSEQ multiplex PCR assay. For the multiplex PCR, a mixture combining 60 forward primers for TCR Vbeta segments and 13 reverse primers for TCR Jbeta segments was used. The CDR3 region of rearranged TCR beta genes was amplified from genomic DNA with a multiplex PCR assay. The Illumina HiSeq System was used to sequence the amplified TCR beta libraries as 87-base-pair reads. As for how the authors treated the data: A later analysis counted some 74 million unique TCR beta chains across the 640 or so repertoires, and roughly 11 million of these chains were shared by at least two donors. Raw reads were error-corrected and collapsed into unique sequences by a nearest-neighbor algorithm in which closely related sequences were merged to remove PCR and sequencing errors. To assign V, D and J gene segments, CDR3 sequences were aligned to IMGT reference sequences. For a sequence to be retained, a match of at least six nucleotides was required to both a V gene segment and a J gene segment. A rearrangement was called productive if the CDR3 had no stop codons and remained in frame with V and J, and every other rearrangement was called non-productive. CDR3 was defined by IMGT convention, running from the second conserved V-encoded cysteine to the conserved J-encoded phenylalanine. In an earlier analysis of approximately 590 of the donors, sequences lacking an unambiguous match to a single V gene segment were excluded. In an earlier analysis of some 590 of the donors, V segments were called functional above 56.7% productive rearrangements and were called segregating when the between-donor standard deviation exceeded 5%. A statistical classification framework was built for diagnosing cytomegalovirus status from the catalog of TCR beta chain sequences. In a later analysis, V and J genes were assigned by comparing TCR nucleotide sequences against IMGT/GENE-DB human TR gene sequences. In a later analysis, CDR3 sequences and most-parsimonious VDJ recombination scenarios were assigned using the TCRdist pipeline. A later analysis defined each TCR beta chain by its CDR3 amino acid sequence plus V-gene family, and excluded reads lacking a unique V-gene family. A later analysis removed 500 to 600 highly shared, low-generation-probability nucleotide sequences to deal with suspected cross-contamination and a sequencing artifact. In a later analysis, a clonal expansion index was calculated for each public chain from normalized within-repertoire ranks of inferred template counts. In a later analysis, generation probabilities were computed with a VDJ recombination model fitted to out-of-frame rearrangements, and the resulting probabilities were checked against IGoR. In a later analysis, hypergeometric tests were used to score TCR-TCR, TCR-HLA and TCR-CMV co-occurrence, with a repertoire-size bias correction applied to TCR pairs. To estimate false discovery rates, a later analysis permuted the HLA or CMV assignments 20 times. In a later analysis, co-occurring TCRs were grouped using DBSCAN, with TCRdist sequence similarity added in when clustering inside HLA-allele-positive subsets. Repertoires with fewer than 30,000 or more than 120,000 public chains were left out of co-occurrence clustering, as were about 5 repertoires with anomalous nucleotide sharing. Imported from immuneACCESS, the table was reduced by TCRdb to in-frame sequences with V and J called. These copies leave out some clones; in studies compared against another copy, an unresolved V gene accounts for under half, and the cause of the remainder is not known. V, J and clone size were drawn from that table, and D and trimming were deduced from the DNA. This sample holds roughly 200,000 clones; 70% to 80% were observed only once. About 4.6% of the sample belongs to the ten largest clones.

Turning to this clone: No antigen is known for it. No much larger clonotype is one base removed from it; base qualities were not supplied.

The CDR3 spans 15 residues, from the cysteine through the phenylalanine. Only the CDR3 DNA is retained, 45 bases long and in frame from the first base. According to the germline V gene, CDR1 reads SGHNT and CDR2 reads YENEEA. V trim: 2 bases; J trim: 0 bases; unmatched bases: 1. The research as a whole found: A later analysis found that TCR association rates varied across HLA loci, with DRB1 alleles showing the most associated TCRs and HLA-C alleles the fewest. Across donors, most TCR sequences were observed very rarely, whereas some public TCRs were present in many individuals. V-gene and J-gene trimming of TCR beta chains was associated with a missense DCLRE1C variant in a later genetic analysis, and the association was replicated in an independent cohort. Specific HLA alleles were associated with 16,951 TCR beta sequences at a false discovery rate of 0.05 in a later analysis. Linkage disequilibrium might explain the correlated functional status among segregating V segments, but an unknown experimental factor could not be excluded. A few of the identified cytomegalovirus-associated TCR beta chains were confirmed in vitro to be specific for cytomegalovirus antigens. A later analysis found that HLA-associated TCR beta chains were more clonally expanded and had lower generation probabilities than equally common non-associated chains. A group of highly shared sequence variants was considered likely to be a technical artifact of the sequencing pipeline. Broadly in line with IMGT annotations, most TCR beta V segments showed up in productive rearrangements about 87% or about 30% of the time in an earlier analysis of several hundred of the donors. Because counts were too low, some 17 rarely observed V segments, including chromosome 9 orphons, were left out of the earlier analysis of approximately 580 of the donors. The study listed approximately 160 TCR beta chains as associated with cytomegalovirus. The 87-base-pair reads could not distinguish some IMGT-functional V segments, including TRBV6-2 and TRBV6-3, so those segments were excluded. The authors suggested that the approach could potentially be extended to other disease states and immunological phenotypes. In a later analysis, most CMV-associated TCR beta chains were found to appear HLA-restricted, with HLA associations seemingly driven largely by CMV exposure. Presence/absence analyses assumed roughly uniform sequencing depth across donors, an assumption that may not hold. In this cohort, only TCR beta chains were sequenced, and detectable features were limited by the absence of alpha or paired-chain data. According to a later genetic analysis, donors in an Asian-associated ancestry cluster had fewer N-insertions in productive TCRs than the approximately 650-donor mean. A further reported finding was that TCR beta sequences accurately predicted the HLA-A and HLA-B alleles for most subjects in the first cohort. In both the original and validation cohorts, the classifier was reported to diagnose cytomegalovirus status with high specificity and sensitivity. Several of the top co-occurrence clusters appeared to be linked to parvovirus B19, influenza, CMV and Epstein-Barr virus, according to a later analysis. Immune exposure information for the cohort was limited to CMV serostatus. Assigning TCR associations to individual alleles was difficult when HLA alleles, especially DR and DQ, strongly co-occurred. Because HLA typing was missing for some donors at each locus, association tests included only the typed subset.

Material: PBMCs. The sequence came from a woman in her thirties in good health and CMV-seropositive. The chain is made from TRBV11-3 and TRBJ2-1; TRBD1 lines up with 7 middle nucleotides. The CDR3 protein is CASSLRQGSYNEQFF. The nucleotide sequence is given as TGTGCCAGCAGCTTAAGACAGGGCTCCTACAATGAGCAGTTCTTC.